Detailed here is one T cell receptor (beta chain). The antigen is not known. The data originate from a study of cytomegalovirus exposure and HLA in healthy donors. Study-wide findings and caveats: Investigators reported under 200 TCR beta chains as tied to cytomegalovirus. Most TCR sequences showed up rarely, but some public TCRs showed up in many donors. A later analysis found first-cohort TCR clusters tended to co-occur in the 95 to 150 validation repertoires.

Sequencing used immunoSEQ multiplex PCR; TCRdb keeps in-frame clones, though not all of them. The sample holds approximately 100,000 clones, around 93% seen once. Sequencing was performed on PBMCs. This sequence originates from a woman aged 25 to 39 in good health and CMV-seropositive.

In DNA, the CDR3 is TGCGCCAGCAGCCAAGTTCCCAGCGGGAACACAGATACGCAGTATTTT. Amino acid sequence: CASSQVPSGNTDTQYF. The J gene is TRBJ2-3, the V gene TRBV4-1; 7 nucleotides agree with TRBD2. Germline trimming cut 1 base from V and 2 bases from J; bases unmatched to any gene: 6. The germline V gene has CDR1 MGHRA and CDR2 YSYEKL. The CDR3 contains 16 residues.